A selection of T cell receptor beta chains follows, all from one sample in a study of metastatic and nonmetastatic thyroid tumors. MiXCR reprocessed the PCR reads for TCRdb. Of 70,000 or so clones listed, 13% to 15% are singletons. Sequences were obtained from blood. The receptors were gathered from a male donor with papillary thyroid cancer or a benign thyroid nodule (not recorded which). Some clones in this sample may be carry-over from other donors' samples. CDR3s include the opening cysteine and the closing phenylalanine or tryptophan. A D gene is named only where the DNA matches it firmly. The size of a clone is reported for some rows only, either as once, few or many, or as a class for expanded clones.

clone_size: few
d_call: -
v_call: TRBV6-5
cdr3_length: 11
j_call: TRBJ2-7
cdr3_nt: TGTGCCAGCAGTTACAACTACGAGCAGTACTTC
cdr3_aa: CASSYNYEQYF

clone_size: few
d_call: -
v_call: TRBV6-5
cdr3_length: 15
j_call: TRBJ2-7
cdr3_nt: TGTGCCAGCAGTTACACTACAGGTTCTTCCTACGAGCAGTACTTC
cdr3_aa: CASSYTTGSSYEQYF

clone_size: many
d_call: -
v_call: TRBV6-4
cdr3_length: 13
j_call: TRBJ2-2
cdr3_nt: TGTGCCAGCAGTGACAGGAGCACCGGGGAGCTGTTTTTT
cdr3_aa: CASSDRSTGELFF

clone_size: -
d_call: -
v_call: TRBV28
cdr3_length: 11
j_call: TRBJ1-2
cdr3_nt: TGTGCCAGCCGACAGACCTATGGCTACACCTTC
cdr3_aa: CASRQTYGYTF

clone_size: many
d_call: -
v_call: TRBV15
cdr3_length: 13
j_call: TRBJ1-1
cdr3_nt: TGTGCCACCAGCAGAGATCGGAAGGCTGAAGCTTTCTTT
cdr3_aa: CATSRDRKAEAFF

clone_size: once
d_call: TRBD1
v_call: TRBV20-1
cdr3_length: 16
j_call: TRBJ2-5
cdr3_nt: TGCAGTGCTAGAGTTAGGACAGGGTCTCGAAGAGATACCCAGTACTTC
cdr3_aa: CSARVRTGSRRDTQYF

clone_size: few
d_call: -
v_call: TRBV6-1
cdr3_length: 12
j_call: TRBJ2-7
cdr3_nt: TGTGCCAGCATTGAACACGGGGCCCTCCCGTACTTC
cdr3_aa: CASIEHGALPYF

clone_size: few
d_call: TRBD1
v_call: TRBV19
cdr3_length: 15
j_call: TRBJ1-1
cdr3_nt: TGTGCCAGTAGTCACCGCAGGGGGTCGAACACTGAAACTTTCTTT
cdr3_aa: CASSHRRGSNTETFF

clone_size: many
d_call: -
v_call: TRBV3-1
cdr3_length: 15
j_call: TRBJ1-1
cdr3_nt: TGTGCCAGCAGCCAAGAGGGCGTATGGGGCACTGAAGCTTTCTTT
cdr3_aa: CASSQEGVWGTEAFF

clone_size: -
d_call: -
v_call: TRBV19
cdr3_length: 13
j_call: TRBJ2-5
cdr3_nt: TGTGCCAGTAACGGGGGAACTCAAGAGACCCAGTACTTC
cdr3_aa: CASNGGTQETQYF

clone_size: -
d_call: -
v_call: TRBV28
cdr3_length: 15
j_call: TRBJ1-5
cdr3_nt: TGTGCCAGCAGCCGGGGACATGGGCCGGCTCATCCCCAGCATTTT
cdr3_aa: CASSRGHGPAHPQHF

clone_size: many
d_call: TRBD1
v_call: TRBV7-9
cdr3_length: 15
j_call: TRBJ2-7
cdr3_nt: TGTGCCAGCAGCTACTGGACAGGGTTCTCCTACGAGCAGTACTTC
cdr3_aa: CASSYWTGFSYEQYF

clone_size: -
d_call: -
v_call: TRBV18
cdr3_length: 13
j_call: TRBJ1-1
cdr3_nt: TGTGCCAGCCGCAATTCAGGGTTCTCTGAAGCTTTCTTT
cdr3_aa: CASRNSGFSEAFF

clone_size: -
d_call: -
v_call: TRBV3-1
cdr3_length: 12
j_call: TRBJ1-2
cdr3_nt: TGTGCCAGCAGCCATAGGGGAGATGGCTACACCTTC
cdr3_aa: CASSHRGDGYTF

clone_size: few
d_call: TRBD2
v_call: TRBV28
cdr3_length: 12
j_call: TRBJ2-7
cdr3_nt: TGTGCTTCGCGGGAGGCGTCCTACGAGCAGTACTTC
cdr3_aa: CASREASYEQYF

clone_size: many
d_call: TRBD2
v_call: TRBV20-1
cdr3_length: 14
j_call: TRBJ2-1
cdr3_nt: TGCAGTGCTAGAGATCCGACTAGCCTCAATGAGCAGTTCTTC
cdr3_aa: CSARDPTSLNEQFF

clone_size: -
d_call: TRBD1
v_call: TRBV24-1
cdr3_length: 17
j_call: TRBJ2-5
cdr3_nt: TGTGCCACCAGTGATATCAGACAGGGGGCAATGAAAGAGACCCAGTACTTC
cdr3_aa: CATSDIRQGAMKETQYF

clone_size: many
d_call: TRBD1
v_call: TRBV10-1
cdr3_length: 14
j_call: TRBJ2-3
cdr3_nt: TGCGCCAGCAGTCGGGACAGGACCACAGATACGCAGTATTTT
cdr3_aa: CASSRDRTTDTQYF

clone_size: many
d_call: -
v_call: TRBV12-3/TRBV12-4
cdr3_length: 17
j_call: TRBJ1-2
cdr3_nt: TGTGCCAGCAGCTATATTGGGTCTGGGCGTTCCAACTATGGCTACACCTTC
cdr3_aa: CASSYIGSGRSNYGYTF

clone_size: many
d_call: -
v_call: TRBV5-5
cdr3_length: 12
j_call: TRBJ1-3
cdr3_nt: TGTGCCAGCAGCTTGGATGGGAACACCATATATTTT
cdr3_aa: CASSLDGNTIYF

clone_size: many
d_call: TRBD2
v_call: TRBV28
cdr3_length: 17
j_call: TRBJ2-7
cdr3_nt: TGTGCCAGCAGCCCCACGACTAGCGGGGCTAGCTCCTACGAGCAGTACTTC
cdr3_aa: CASSPTTSGASSYEQYF

clone_size: many
d_call: -
v_call: TRBV4-1
cdr3_length: 17
j_call: TRBJ2-3
cdr3_nt: TGCGCCAGCAGCCAGGATCGACTAGGCTTGGGGTCAGATACGCAGTATTTT
cdr3_aa: CASSQDRLGLGSDTQYF

clone_size: many
d_call: TRBD2
v_call: TRBV28
cdr3_length: 14
j_call: TRBJ2-1
cdr3_nt: TGTGCCACCTTAGCGGGAGGAAGGTACAATGAGCAGTTCTTC
cdr3_aa: CATLAGGRYNEQFF

clone_size: -
d_call: -
v_call: TRBV12-3/TRBV12-4
cdr3_length: 16
j_call: TRBJ2-1
cdr3_nt: TGTGCCAGCAGCCGTAGCGGTGACAGCTCCGACAATGAGCAGTTCTTC
cdr3_aa: CASSRSGDSSDNEQFF

clone_size: -
d_call: -
v_call: TRBV9
cdr3_length: 16
j_call: TRBJ2-1
cdr3_nt: TGTGCCAGCAGCGTAGACGAGACTAGAGGGCTGGATGAGCAGTTCTTC
cdr3_aa: CASSVDETRGLDEQFF

clone_size: many
d_call: -
v_call: TRBV9
cdr3_length: 16
j_call: TRBJ2-1
cdr3_nt: TGTGCCAGCAGCCCCCGTGGGGGAATCCAGGGCAATGAGCAGTTCTTC
cdr3_aa: CASSPRGGIQGNEQFF

clone_size: -
d_call: -
v_call: TRBV20-1
cdr3_length: 13
j_call: TRBJ2-7
cdr3_nt: TGCAGTGCTAGAGATGCTGGGGGGATTAGGCCGTACTTC
cdr3_aa: CSARDAGGIRPYF

clone_size: -
d_call: -
v_call: TRBV6-1
cdr3_length: 16
j_call: TRBJ2-1
cdr3_nt: TGTGCCAGCAGTGAACCCAGGAGGAAAGTCTACAATTGGCAGTTCTTC
cdr3_aa: CASSEPRRKVYNWQFF

clone_size: many
d_call: TRBD2
v_call: TRBV10-3
cdr3_length: 14
j_call: TRBJ2-1
cdr3_nt: TGTGCCATCAGGGATACTAGCGGGAGAAATGAGCAGTTCTTC
cdr3_aa: CAIRDTSGRNEQFF

clone_size: few
d_call: -
v_call: TRBV6-1
cdr3_length: 15
j_call: TRBJ2-1
cdr3_nt: TGTGCCAGCAGGAGGTTTGGAGGCTCCTACAATGAGCAGTTCTTC
cdr3_aa: CASRRFGGSYNEQFF

clone_size: -
d_call: -
v_call: TRBV6-1
cdr3_length: 14
j_call: TRBJ2-7
cdr3_nt: TGTGCCAGCAGTTTCGGGGACGGAGCCTACGAGCAGTACTTC
cdr3_aa: CASSFGDGAYEQYF

clone_size: many
d_call: -
v_call: TRBV7-3
cdr3_length: 15
j_call: TRBJ2-1
cdr3_nt: TGTGCCAGCAGCCCCTTCGCGGGAAGTATATATGAGCAGTTCTTC
cdr3_aa: CASSPFAGSIYEQFF

clone_size: many
d_call: TRBD2
v_call: TRBV9
cdr3_length: 16
j_call: TRBJ2-5
cdr3_nt: TGTGCCAGCACCGTGACTAGCGGGGGGCCCCAAGAGACCCAGTACTTC
cdr3_aa: CASTVTSGGPQETQYF

clone_size: many
d_call: -
v_call: TRBV19
cdr3_length: 15
j_call: TRBJ1-5
cdr3_nt: TGTGCCAGTAGTATAGCGGGGAACGGCAATCAGCCCCAGCATTTT
cdr3_aa: CASSIAGNGNQPQHF

clone_size: many
d_call: -
v_call: TRBV12-3/TRBV12-4
cdr3_length: 14
j_call: TRBJ2-5
cdr3_nt: TGTGCCAGCAATCTTTTCGGGAAACAAGAGACCCAGTACTTC
cdr3_aa: CASNLFGKQETQYF

clone_size: many
d_call: -
v_call: TRBV11-2
cdr3_length: 14
j_call: TRBJ2-6
cdr3_nt: TGTGCCAGCATCCCTCTAGATGGGGCCAACGTCCTGACTTTC
cdr3_aa: CASIPLDGANVLTF